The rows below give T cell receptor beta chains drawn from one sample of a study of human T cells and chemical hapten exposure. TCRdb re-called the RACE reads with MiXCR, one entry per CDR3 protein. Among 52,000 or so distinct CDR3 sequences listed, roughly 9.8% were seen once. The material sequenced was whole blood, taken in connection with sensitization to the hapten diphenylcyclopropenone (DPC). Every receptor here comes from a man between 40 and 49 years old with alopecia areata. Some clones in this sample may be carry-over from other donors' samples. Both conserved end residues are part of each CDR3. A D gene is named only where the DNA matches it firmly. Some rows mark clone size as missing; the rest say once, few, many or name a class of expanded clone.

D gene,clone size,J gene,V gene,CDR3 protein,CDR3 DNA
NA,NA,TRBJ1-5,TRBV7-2,CASSLEIRDRGNQPQHF,TGTGCCAGCAGCTTAGAGATCCGGGACCGCGGCAATCAGCCCCAGCATTTT
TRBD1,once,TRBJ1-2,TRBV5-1,CASSAGQGAASSYGYTF,TGCGCCAGCAGCGCCGGACAGGGGGCTGCGTCTTCCTATGGCTACACCTTC
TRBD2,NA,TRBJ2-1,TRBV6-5,CASSYQGLAGVPSYNEQFF,TGTGCCAGCAGTTACCAGGGACTAGCGGGAGTGCCCTCCTACAATGAGCAGTTCTTC
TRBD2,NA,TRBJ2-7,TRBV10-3,CAISEPNAGLAKIDYYEQYF,TGTGCCATCAGTGAGCCCAACGCGGGACTAGCCAAGATAGACTACTACGAGCAGTACTTC
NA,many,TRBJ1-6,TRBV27,CASSSYNSPLHF,TGTGCCAGCAGTTCCTATAATTCACCCCTCCACTTT
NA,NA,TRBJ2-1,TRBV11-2,CASSFSREGEQFF,TGTGCCAGCAGCTTTTCCCGGGAAGGTGAGCAGTTCTTC
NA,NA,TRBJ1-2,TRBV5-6,CASRQGRTYGYTF,TGTGCCAGCAGGCAGGGACGGACATATGGCTACACCTTC
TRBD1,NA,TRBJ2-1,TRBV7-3,CASSSTGTGGSEQFF,TGTGCCAGCAGCTCCACCGGGACAGGGGGCTCTGAGCAGTTCTTC
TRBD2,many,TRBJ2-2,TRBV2,CASSLAGNTGELFF,TGTGCCAGCTCACTAGCGGGAAACACCGGGGAGCTGTTTTTT
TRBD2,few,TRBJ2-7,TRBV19,CASSMGTSGANEQYF,TGTGCCAGTAGTATGGGTACTAGCGGGGCCAACGAGCAGTACTTC
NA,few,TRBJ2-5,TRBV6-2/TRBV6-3,CASSATSWARYQETQYF,TGTGCCAGCAGTGCCACTAGTTGGGCGAGGTACCAAGAGACCCAGTACTTC